The 7 T cell receptor beta chains in this list originate from one sample, sequenced in a study of cytomegalovirus exposure and HLA in healthy donors. Both 60 Vbeta primers and 13 Jbeta primers went into the PCR. The repertoire was sequenced with immunoSEQ multiplex PCR; TCRdb's copy has only in-frame clones and lacks some. Among some 130,000 clones, 66% were seen once, and the ten largest hold under 2%. What was sequenced was PBMCs. The receptors here all came from a human donor in good health.

The rearrangement uses TRBV7-9 and TRBJ2-3; the D gene is possibly TRBD1 (5 bases). Trimming removed 3 bases at V and 2 bases at J, with 12 bases between. Germline V gene sequence: CDR1 SEHNR, CDR2 FQNEAQ (reference sequence). The length of the CDR3 is 15 residues. The CDR3 sequence is CASSFDQGHTDTQYF. CDR3 nucleotides: TGTGCCAGCAGCTTTGACCAGGGCCACACAGATACGCAGTATTTT.

In this sample, this clone turned up a few times. The chain is built from TRBV27 and TRBJ1-1; D remains unclear. Per the germline V gene, CDR1 is MNHEY and CDR2 is SMNVEV (reference sequence). The V end was cut by 8 bases, the J end by 4 bases, with 14 bases between. The CDR3 is 13 amino acids. The CDR3 region is CASCAHSGTEAFF. CDR3 nucleotide sequence: TGTGCCAGCTGCGCACACTCGGGCACTGAAGCTTTCTTT.

The chain links TRBV5-4 to TRBJ2-6; 12 bases align to TRBD1. The CDR3 spans 19 residues. CDR1 is SGHNT, CDR2 YYREEE, per germline (reference sequence). Trimming at V came to 7 bases and at J to 0 bases, leaving 11 bases not matched to a gene. CDR3: CASASPGQGASSGANVLTF. CDR3 nucleotides: TGTGCCAGCGCTTCCCCGGGACAGGGGGCTAGCTCTGGGGCCAACGTCCTGACTTTC.

The V call is TRBV28, the J call TRBJ2-2; 7 nucleotides match TRBD1. The CDR3 has 14 amino acids. Germline V gene data show CDR1 as MDHEN and CDR2 as SYDVKM. After removal of 6 bases from V and 2 bases from J, the junction contained 3 bases not matched to a gene. The CDR3, as DNA: TGTGCCAGCAGGACAGGGTCCAACACCGGGGAGCTGTTTTTT. It specifies CASRTGSNTGELFF.

DNA of the CDR3: TGTGCCAGCAGCCGGGACAGGGCCACTGAAGCTTTCTTT. It translates to CASSRDRATEAFF. This chain links TRBV7-2 with TRBJ1-1; TRBD1 agrees at 9 bases. V shed 5 bases and J 4 bases; nucleotides not matched to a gene: 2. CDR3 size: 13 residues. The germline V gene has CDR1 SGHTA and CDR2 FQGNSA.

This clone was counted between two and nine times. This chain connects TRBV5-1 to TRBJ1-5; D perhaps matches TRBD1 (5 bases). V was clipped by 0 bases and J by 2 bases, with 12 bases between them. The germline V gene encodes CDR1 SGHRS and CDR2 YFSETQ. The CDR3 is made up of 16 amino acids. The CDR3 here is CASSLAAGVGNQPQHF. CDR3 coding DNA: TGCGCCAGCAGCTTGGCTGCGGGGGTTGGCAATCAGCCCCAGCATTTT. The full variable domain, its missing parts supplied by reference TRBV5-1 and TRBJ1-5, is KAGVTQTPRYLIKTRGQQVTLSCSPISGHRSVSWYQQTPGQGLQFLFEYFSETQRNKGNFPGRFSGRQFSNSRSEMNVSTLELGDSALYLCASSLAAGVGNQPQHFGDGTRLSIL.

The chain employs TRBV5-5 and TRBJ1-1; D is ambiguous. CDR3 length: 15 amino acids. Germline loops: CDR1 SGHKS, CDR2 YYEKEE (reference sequence). The V end lost 0 bases, the J end lost 1 base, and 10 bases lay between the germline ends. CDR3 residues: CASSLADLRNTEAFF. CDR3 bases: TGTGCCAGCAGCTTGGCCGACTTAAGGAACACTGAAGCTTTCTTT.